This T cell receptor beta chain was sequenced for a study of blood T cell repertoires in COVID-19. Method: immunoSEQ multiplex PCR; TCRdb's copy keeps in-frame clones and lacks some. The sample lists about 190,000 clones, approximately 79% occurring once. Germline CDR1 is GTSNPN and CDR2 is SVGIG (reference sequence). The CDR3 loop spans 15 amino acids. V lost 0 bases and J lost 8; bases outside the gene matches: 6. The V call is TRBV30, the J call TRBJ1-6, with 8 bases identical to TRBD1. The TCR originated in a woman aged 55-69 years with acute COVID-19. Material for sequencing was PBMCs or T cells enriched from blood (not recorded which). The CDR3 loop reads CAWSVQGGPHSPLHF. Here the CDR3 DNA reads TGTGCCTGGAGTGTACAGGGGGGCCCGCATTCACCCCTCCACTTT.